The TCR beta chain under discussion was sequenced for a study of shared T cell receptors in the human thymus. Clones were sequenced by immunoSEQ multiplex PCR, and TCRdb holds only the in-frame ones, with some missing. The repertoire holds approximately 490,000 clones, with about 84% as singletons. Deletions cut 8 bases from V and 6 bases from J, with 8 bases between. CDR3 length: 11 residues. Looked up from germline, CDR1 is SNHLY and CDR2 is FYNNEI. The same sample was also used in a study of human thymus T cells. As reported in that work: Related studies found that unrelated individuals share highly overlapping thymic repertoires.

The chain employs TRBV2 and TRBJ2-1, with D perhaps TRBD2 (5 bases). Sequencing was carried out using thymocytes. The TCR comes from a boy in the first two years of life with a congenital heart defect. Here the CDR3 DNA reads TGTGCCAGCGCCCTAGCCAATGAGCAGTTCTTC. It translates to CASALANEQFF.